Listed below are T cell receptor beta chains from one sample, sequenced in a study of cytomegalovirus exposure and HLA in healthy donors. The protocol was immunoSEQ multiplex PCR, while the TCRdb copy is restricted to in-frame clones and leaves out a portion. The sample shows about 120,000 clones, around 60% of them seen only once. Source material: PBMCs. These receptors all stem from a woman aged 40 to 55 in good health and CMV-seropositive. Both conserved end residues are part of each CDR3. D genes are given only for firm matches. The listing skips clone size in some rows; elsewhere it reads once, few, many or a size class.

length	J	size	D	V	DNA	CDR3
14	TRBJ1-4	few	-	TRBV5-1	TGCGCCAGCAGCTCGACAGGAAGAAATGAAAAACTGTTTTTT	CASSSTGRNEKLFF
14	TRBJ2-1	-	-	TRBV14	TGTGCCAGCAGCCAAGCCTCAAATAGAGGTGAGCAGTTCTTC	CASSQASNRGEQFF
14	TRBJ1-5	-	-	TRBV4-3	TGCGCCAGCAGCCAAGATCGAGGTTATCAGCCCCAGCATTTT	CASSQDRGYQPQHF
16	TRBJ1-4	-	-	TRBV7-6	TGTGCCAGCAGCCCCTTGTTAGGGCAGGAGGACGAAAAACTGTTTTTT	CASSPLLGQEDEKLFF
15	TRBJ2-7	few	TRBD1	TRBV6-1	TGTGCCAGCAGTGAAGCCGGGACAGGGTTCTACGAGCAGTACTTC	CASSEAGTGFYEQYF
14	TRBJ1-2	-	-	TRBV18	TGTGCCAGCTCACCACCTGCCCCAGGGGATGGCTACACCTTC	CASSPPAPGDGYTF
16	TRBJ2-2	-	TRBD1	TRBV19	TGTGCCAGTAGTATACAGGGGGCTAAGAACACCGGGGAGCTGTTTTTT	CASSIQGAKNTGELFF
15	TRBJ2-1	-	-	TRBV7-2	TGTGCCAGCAGCTTGAATAGCGGCAATTACAATGAGCAGTTCTTC	CASSLNSGNYNEQFF
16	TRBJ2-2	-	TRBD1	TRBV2	TGTGCCAGCAAACCGCCGGGACAGGGGGACACCGGGGAGCTGTTTTTT	CASKPPGQGDTGELFF
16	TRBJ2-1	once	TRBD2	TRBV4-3	TGCGCCAGCAGCCAAGATGGAGCGGGAGTCGTCAATGAGCAGTTCTTC	CASSQDGAGVVNEQFF
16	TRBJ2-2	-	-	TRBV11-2	TGTGCCAGCAGCTTAGATAGGGGTTCCCACACCGGGGAGCTGTTTTTT	CASSLDRGSHTGELFF
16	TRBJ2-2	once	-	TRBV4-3	TGCGCCAGCAGCCCTTCCGGTGCGGGGGCACGCGGGGAGCTGTTTTTT	CASSPSGAGARGELFF
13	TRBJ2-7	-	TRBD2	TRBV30	TGTGCCTGGAGTGTGGGACTAGCGGGAGAAGCGTACTTC	CAWSVGLAGEAYF
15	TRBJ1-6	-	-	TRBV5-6	TGTGCCAGCAGCTTGATGCCGGGGAGTAATTCACCCCTCCACTTT	CASSLMPGSNSPLHF
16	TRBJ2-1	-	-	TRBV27	TGTGCCAGCAGTTTATCTCTGGACAGCTCCTACAATGAGCAGTTCTTC	CASSLSLDSSYNEQFF
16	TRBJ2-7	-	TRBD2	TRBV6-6	TGTGCCAGCACGACTAGCGGGAGGGTACCTATATACGAGCAGTACTTC	CASTTSGRVPIYEQYF
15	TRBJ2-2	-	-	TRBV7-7	TGTGCTAGCAGCTTAACGGGGACGAACACCGGGGAGCTGTTTTTT	CASSLTGTNTGELFF
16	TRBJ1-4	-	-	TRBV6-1	TGTGCCAGCAGTGATATAGGGGGTGCAACTAATGAAAAACTGTTTTTT	CASSDIGGATNEKLFF
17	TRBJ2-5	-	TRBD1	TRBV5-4	TGTGCCAGCAGCTTGGTTTACAGGGGGGCTCGTCAAGAGACCCAGTACTTC	CASSLVYRGARQETQYF
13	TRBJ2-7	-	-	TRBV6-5	TGTGCCAGCAGTGAGGCCATTTCTTACGAGCAGTACTTC	CASSEAISYEQYF
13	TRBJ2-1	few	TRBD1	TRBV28	TGTGCCAGCAGTTTAGGGACAGGGGGCCTGGGGCTCTTC	CASSLGTGGLGLF
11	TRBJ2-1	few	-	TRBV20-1	TGCAGTGCTAGAGGCCTGGCTGAGCAGTTCTTC	CSARGLAEQFF
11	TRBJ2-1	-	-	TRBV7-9	TGTGCCAGCACCGAGGGCAATGAGCAGTTCTTC	CASTEGNEQFF
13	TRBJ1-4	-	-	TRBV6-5	TGTGCCAGCAGTAAGGAGATTGGCGAAAAACTGTTTTTT	CASSKEIGEKLFF
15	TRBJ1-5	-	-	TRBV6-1	TGTGCCAGCAGTGTCGAGGGAAGGGCCGGATGGCCCCAGCATTTT	CASSVEGRAGWPQHF
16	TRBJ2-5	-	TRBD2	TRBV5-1	TGCGCCAGCAGCCCAGCCGTAGCGGGAGCTAAAGAGACCCAGTACTTC	CASSPAVAGAKETQYF
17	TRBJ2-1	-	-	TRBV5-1	TGCGCCAGCAGCGCAGGGGGGTGGACAACAGGGCTCAATGAGCAGTTCTTC	CASSAGGWTTGLNEQFF
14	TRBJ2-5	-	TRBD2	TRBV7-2	TGTGCCAGCCAACGGGCGGGAGGGCCAGAGACCCAGTACTTC	CASQRAGGPETQYF
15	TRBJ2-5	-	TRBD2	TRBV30	TGTGCCTGGAGTTTCGGGCGGGAGACGGAAGAGACCCAGTACTTC	CAWSFGRETEETQYF
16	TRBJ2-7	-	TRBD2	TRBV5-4	TGTGCCAGCAGCTTGGACCTAGCGGGAGTAGGCTACGAGCAGTACTTC	CASSLDLAGVGYEQYF
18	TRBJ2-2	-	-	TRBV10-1	TGCGCCAGCAGTGAGGCACCTGTAGCGCACCCGAACACCGGGGAGCTGTTTTTT	CASSEAPVAHPNTGELFF
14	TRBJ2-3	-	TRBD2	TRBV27	TGTGCCAGCAACCTAGCGGGAACGGCAGATACGCAGTATTTT	CASNLAGTADTQYF
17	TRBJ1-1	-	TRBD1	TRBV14	TGTGCCAGCAGCCCGGGACAGGGTTTCTCCCGGAACACTGAAGCTTTCTTT	CASSPGQGFSRNTEAFF
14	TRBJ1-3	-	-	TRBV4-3	TGCGCCAGCAGCCAAAATCCCGCTGGAAACACCATATATTTT	CASSQNPAGNTIYF
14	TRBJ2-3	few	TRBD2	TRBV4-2	TGTGCCAGCAGCCAAGTAGGTTTCGGGGGGACGCAGTATTTT	CASSQVGFGGTQYF
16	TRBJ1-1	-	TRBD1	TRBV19	TGTGCCAGTAGTATTGGACAGGGATTCGGGGACACTGAAGCTTTCTTT	CASSIGQGFGDTEAFF
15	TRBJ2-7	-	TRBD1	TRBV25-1	TGTGCCAGCAGTGGCCAAAGACAGGGGTCCTACGAGCAGTACTTC	CASSGQRQGSYEQYF
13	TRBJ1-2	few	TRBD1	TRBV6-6	TGTGCCAGCAGCATCGACAGGGTGGGCGGCTACACCTTC	CASSIDRVGGYTF